This T cell receptor (beta chain) was sequenced for a study of T-cell reconstitution after alpha-beta-depleted transplantation in children. Study-wide points: Several hundred expanded graft clones reportedly supplied alpha-beta T cells about two months after transplant. Where some patients showed high TCRbeta diversity at day 60, it came from recipient T cells and thymic progenitors that had survived.

As for this clonotype: The antigen remains unidentified.

TCRbeta library construction was performed incorporating unique molecular identifiers. Via MiXCR, TCRdb re-called the PCR reads, giving one row per CDR3 protein. The sample lists hundreds of thousands of distinct CDR3 sequences, 16% occurring once. This clonotype was sampled from a boy under three years old who had a stem cell transplant for Wiskott-Aldrich syndrome, so the T cells may come from the graft donor. Specimen: PBMCs, mostly from graft donor cells, collected 360 days after TCRalphabeta/CD19-depleted stem cell transplant.

The CDR3 nucleotides are TGTGCCATCGGCGCAGGGAGCTACGAGCAGTACTTC. Its translation: CAIGAGSYEQYF. The chain combines TRBV10-3 with TRBJ2-7; D tentatively fits TRBD1 or TRBD2 (5 bases each). V gave up 8 bases and J gave up 3 bases, with 11 bases separating them. The CDR3 consists of 12 residues. In germline, CDR1 is ENHRY, CDR2 SYGVKD.